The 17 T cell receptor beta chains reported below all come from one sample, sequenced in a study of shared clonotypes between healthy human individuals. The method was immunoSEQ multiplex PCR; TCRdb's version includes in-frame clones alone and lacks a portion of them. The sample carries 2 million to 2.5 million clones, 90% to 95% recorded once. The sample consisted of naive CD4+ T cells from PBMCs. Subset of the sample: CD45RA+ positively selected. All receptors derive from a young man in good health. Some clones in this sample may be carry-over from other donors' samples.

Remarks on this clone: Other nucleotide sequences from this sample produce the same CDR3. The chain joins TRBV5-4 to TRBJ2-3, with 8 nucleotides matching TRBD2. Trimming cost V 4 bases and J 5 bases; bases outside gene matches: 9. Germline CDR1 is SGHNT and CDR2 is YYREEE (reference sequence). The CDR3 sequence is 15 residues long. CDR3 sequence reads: CASSPSGRAGDTQYF. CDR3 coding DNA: TGTGCCAGCAGCCCCTCCGGGAGGGCCGGAGATACGCAGTATTTT.

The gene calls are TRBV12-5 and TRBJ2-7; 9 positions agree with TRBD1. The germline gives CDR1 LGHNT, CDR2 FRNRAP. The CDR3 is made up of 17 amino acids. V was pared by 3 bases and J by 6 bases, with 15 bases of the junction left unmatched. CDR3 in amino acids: CASGLAFGTGRSSEQYF. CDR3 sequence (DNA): TGTGCTAGTGGTTTAGCCTTCGGGACAGGGAGGTCAAGCGAGCAGTACTTC.

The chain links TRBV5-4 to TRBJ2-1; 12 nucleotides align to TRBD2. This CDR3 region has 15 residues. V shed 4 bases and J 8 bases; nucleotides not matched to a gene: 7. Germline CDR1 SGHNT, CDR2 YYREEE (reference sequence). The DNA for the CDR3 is TGTGCCAGCAGCCGCGGGACTAGCGGGTTCGATGAGCAGTTCTTC. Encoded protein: CASSRGTSGFDEQFF.

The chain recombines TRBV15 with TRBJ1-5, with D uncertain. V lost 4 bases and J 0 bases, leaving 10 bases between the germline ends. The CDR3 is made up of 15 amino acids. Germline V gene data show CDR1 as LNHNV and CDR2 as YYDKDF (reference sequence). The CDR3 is CATSNHGYSNQPQHF. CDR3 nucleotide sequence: TGTGCCACCAGCAACCACGGATATAGCAATCAGCCCCAGCATTTT.

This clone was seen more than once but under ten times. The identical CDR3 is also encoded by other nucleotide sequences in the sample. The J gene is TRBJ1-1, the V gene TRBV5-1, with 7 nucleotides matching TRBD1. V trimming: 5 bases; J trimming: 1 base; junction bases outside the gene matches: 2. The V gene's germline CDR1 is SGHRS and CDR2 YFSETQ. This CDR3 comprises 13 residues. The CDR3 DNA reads TGCGCCAGCAGGGGACAGACGAACACTGAAGCTTTCTTT. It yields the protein CASRGQTNTEAFF.

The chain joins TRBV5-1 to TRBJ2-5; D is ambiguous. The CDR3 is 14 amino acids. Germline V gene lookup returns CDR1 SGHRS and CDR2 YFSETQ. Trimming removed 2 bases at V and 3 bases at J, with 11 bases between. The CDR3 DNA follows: TGCGCCAGCAGCTTAATGGGAAGGGAAGAGACCCAGTACTTC. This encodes CASSLMGREETQYF.

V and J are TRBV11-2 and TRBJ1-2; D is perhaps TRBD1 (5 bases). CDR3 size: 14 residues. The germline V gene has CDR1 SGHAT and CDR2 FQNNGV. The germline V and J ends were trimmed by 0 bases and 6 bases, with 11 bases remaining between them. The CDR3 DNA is TGTGCCAGCAGCTTAGATCCCAGGGCCCATGGCTACACCTTC. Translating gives CASSLDPRAHGYTF.

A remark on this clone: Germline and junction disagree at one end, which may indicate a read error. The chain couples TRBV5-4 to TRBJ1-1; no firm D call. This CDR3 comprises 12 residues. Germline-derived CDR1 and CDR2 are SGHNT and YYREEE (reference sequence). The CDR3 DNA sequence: TGTGCCAGCAGTCCACTGAACAGTGAAGCTTTCTTT. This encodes CASSPLNSEAFF.

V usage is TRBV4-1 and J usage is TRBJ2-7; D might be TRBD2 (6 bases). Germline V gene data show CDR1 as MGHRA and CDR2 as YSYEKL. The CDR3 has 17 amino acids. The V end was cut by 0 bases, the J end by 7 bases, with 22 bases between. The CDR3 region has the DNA TGCGCCAGCAGCCAAGATAAGAGGGGAGGAACAGCACTAGAGCAGTACTTC. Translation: CASSQDKRGGTALEQYF.

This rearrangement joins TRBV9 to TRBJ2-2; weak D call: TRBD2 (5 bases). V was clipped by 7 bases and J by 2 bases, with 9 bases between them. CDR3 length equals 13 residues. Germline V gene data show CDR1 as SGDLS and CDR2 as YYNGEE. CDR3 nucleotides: TGTGCCAGCGGGCGGGTAAACACCGGGGAGCTGTTTTTT. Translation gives CASGRVNTGELFF.

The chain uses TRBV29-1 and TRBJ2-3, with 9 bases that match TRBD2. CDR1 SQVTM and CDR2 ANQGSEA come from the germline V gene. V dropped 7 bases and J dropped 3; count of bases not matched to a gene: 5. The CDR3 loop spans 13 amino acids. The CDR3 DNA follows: TGCAGCGCTGGACTAGCGCCAACAGATACGCAGTATTTT. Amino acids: CSAGLAPTDTQYF.

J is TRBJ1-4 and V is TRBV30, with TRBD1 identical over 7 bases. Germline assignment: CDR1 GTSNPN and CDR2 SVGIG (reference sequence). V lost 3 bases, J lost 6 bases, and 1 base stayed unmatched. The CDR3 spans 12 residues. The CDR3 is CAWSDRDEKLFF. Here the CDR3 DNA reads TGTGCCTGGAGCGACAGGGATGAAAAACTGTTTTTT.

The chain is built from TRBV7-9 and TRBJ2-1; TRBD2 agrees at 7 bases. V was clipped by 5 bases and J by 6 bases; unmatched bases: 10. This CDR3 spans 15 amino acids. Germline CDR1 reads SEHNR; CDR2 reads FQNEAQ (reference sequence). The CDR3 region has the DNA TGTGCCAGCAGCAACCGGGACTACCGATCCAATGAGCAGTTCTTC. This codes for CASSNRDYRSNEQFF.

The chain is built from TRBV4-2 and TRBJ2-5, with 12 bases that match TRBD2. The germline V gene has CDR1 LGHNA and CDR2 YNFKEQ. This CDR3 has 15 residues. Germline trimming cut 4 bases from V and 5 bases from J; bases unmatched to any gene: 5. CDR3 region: CASSRTSGTGETQYF. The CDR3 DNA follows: TGTGCCAGCAGCCGGACTAGCGGGACAGGGGAGACCCAGTACTTC.

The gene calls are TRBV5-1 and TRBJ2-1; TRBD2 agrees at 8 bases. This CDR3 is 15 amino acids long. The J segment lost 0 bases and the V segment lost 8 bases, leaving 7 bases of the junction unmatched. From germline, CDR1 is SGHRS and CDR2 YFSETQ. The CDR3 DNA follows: TGCGCCAGTCAGGGGCTAGCGGGCTCCTACAATGAGCAGTTCTTC. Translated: CASQGLAGSYNEQFF.

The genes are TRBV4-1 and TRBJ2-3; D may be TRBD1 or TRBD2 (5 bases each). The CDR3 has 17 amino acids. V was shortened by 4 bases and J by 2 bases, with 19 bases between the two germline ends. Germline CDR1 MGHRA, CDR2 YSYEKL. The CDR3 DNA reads TGCGCCAGCAGCCGGCCCGGGGCTGGGACCACCACAGATACGCAGTATTTT. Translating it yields CASSRPGAGTTTDTQYF.

CDR3 loop: CASSSAQETQYF. The CDR3 region has the DNA TGTGCCAGCAGTTCAGCCCAAGAGACCCAGTACTTC. The chain recombines TRBV28 with TRBJ2-5; D remains unclear. The germline V and J ends were trimmed by 4 bases and 1 base, with 4 bases remaining between them. CDR1 and CDR2 from the germline V gene are MDHEN and SYDVKM. The CDR3 is 12 residues long.